The clone carrying this T cell receptor beta chain was counted at least ten times. Its specificity is unknown. These data originate in a study of molecular identifiers for immune sequencing clone quantification. TCRdb re-called the PCR reads through MiXCR, storing one row per CDR3 protein. The sample consists of approximately 36,000 distinct CDR3 sequences, under 20% of them appearing once. Findings of the study overall: In a background of 950,000 to 1,000,000 naive cells, spiked Jurkat TCR RNA from one cell was reportedly detectable.

Source material: naive CD8+ T cells from blood, with Jurkat cell RNA spiked in. Subset defined: FACS-sorted CD8+CD4-CCR7+CD45RA+ naive T cells. This TCR was sampled from a human donor in good health. Some libraries in this study had Jurkat cell RNA spiked in.

CDR3 sequence reads: CASSPRETQYF. The CDR3 nucleotides are TGTGCCAGCAGCCCGAGGGAGACCCAGTACTTC. The chain employs TRBV28 and TRBJ2-5; D remains ambiguous. CDR1 and CDR2 from the germline V gene are MDHEN and SYDVKM. This CDR3 spans 11 amino acids. The V gene lost 6 bases and the J gene lost 5 bases, with 7 bases spanning the gap.